The clone carrying this TCR beta chain was detected many times. TCRdb reanalysed the RT-PCR reads using MiXCR and keeps one entry per CDR3 protein. The sample holds almost 700,000 distinct CDR3 sequences, over 12% seen once. Sequences were obtained from memory CD4+ T cells from blood. This clonotype was obtained from a female donor in good health, serving as a healthy control.

The CDR3 here is CASSSQGGVSYEQYF. The CDR3, as DNA: TGTGCCAGCAGCAGTCAGGGAGGGGTGTCCTACGAGCAGTACTTC. This chain joins TRBV12-3 or TRBV12-4 and TRBJ2-7; TRBD2 matches at 7 bases. Germline trimming cut 6 bases from V and 1 base from J; bases unmatched to any gene: 9. This CDR3 comprises 15 residues.